This TCR beta chain was identified during a study of blood T cell repertoires in COVID-19. Overall study context: Acute and convalescent COVID-19 specimens originated in the United States, Italy and Spain. T cells, B-cell-depleted T cells, or PBMCs supplied cDNA or gDNA.

Source study methods: Using reference gene primer amplification, nucleated cell counts were estimated. Sequencing was performed with immunoSEQ multiplex PCR; in TCRdb, only in-frame clones are kept and a portion is missing. That table furnishes V, J and clone size, whereas the DNA furnished D and trimming. Counted here are under 4,500 clones, roughly 80% occurring once; the ten biggest clones make up about 43%. Per germline, CDR1 SGHTA and CDR2 FQGNSA. The CDR3 has 19 amino acids. V lost 1 base to trimming and J lost 5 bases; unmatched junction nucleotides: 10. The rearrangement joins TRBV7-2 to TRBJ2-1, with 14 bases identical to TRBD2. This receptor was taken from a human donor with active or convalescent COVID-19. The donor label of this sample is uncertain. Sequences were obtained from peripheral blood. CDR3 protein: CASSLDGLAGGLYDNEQFF. CDR3 coding DNA: TGTGCCAGCAGCTTAGATGGACTAGCGGGAGGACTATATGACAATGAGCAGTTCTTC.